This T cell receptor beta chain was sequenced for a study of memory CD4+ T cells and cytomegalovirus serostatus. Study-wide context: Donors were healthy Belgian adults, fewer than ten CMV seropositive and 24 seronegative.

Single viable CD3+CD4+CD8-CD45RO+ cells were sorted as the memory CD4+ T cells. Note on this clone: Its antigen is still unknown.

The repertoire was sequenced with immunoSEQ multiplex PCR; TCRdb's copy has only in-frame clones and lacks some. The sample holds approximately 74,000 clones, roughly three quarters seen once. Findings of the study overall: Each of some 67 CMV-associated TCRbeta sequences occurred in one to five individuals. Median bootstrapped AUC for CMV status was around 0.96 originally, approximately 0.93 US-trained.

V was cut by 5 bases and J by 6 bases, with 16 bases left in between. Germline assignment: CDR1 LNHDA and CDR2 SQIVND (reference sequence). This CDR3 has 14 residues. The sequenced sample was memory CD4+ T cells from blood. The receptor was isolated from an adult in good health and CMV-seropositive. This chain uses TRBV19 with TRBJ1-2; D unresolved. The CDR3, as DNA: TGTGCCAGTAGTCCCGGGCCCCAGAGGGATGGCTACACCTTC. Encoded protein: CASSPGPQRDGYTF. The variable domain in full, with the rest retrieved from reference TRBV19 and TRBJ1-2, is DGGITQSPKYLFRKEGQNVTLSCEQNLNHDAMYWYRQDPGQGLRLIYYSQIVNDFQKGDIAEGYSVSREKKESFPLTVTSAQKNPTAFYLCASSPGPQRDGYTFGSGTRLTVV.